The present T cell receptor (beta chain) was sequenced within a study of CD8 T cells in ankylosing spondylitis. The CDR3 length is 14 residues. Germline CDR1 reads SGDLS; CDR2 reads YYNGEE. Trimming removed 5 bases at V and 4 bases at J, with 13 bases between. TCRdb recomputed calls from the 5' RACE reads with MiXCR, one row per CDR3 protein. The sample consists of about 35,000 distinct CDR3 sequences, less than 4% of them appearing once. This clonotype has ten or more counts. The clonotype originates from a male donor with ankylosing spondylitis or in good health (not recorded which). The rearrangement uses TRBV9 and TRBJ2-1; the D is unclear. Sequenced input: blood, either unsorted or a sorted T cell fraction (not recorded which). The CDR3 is CASSFSGLYNEQFF. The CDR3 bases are TGTGCCAGCAGTTTTTCGGGTTTGTACAATGAGCAGTTCTTC.